These T cell receptor beta chains were read from a single sample in a study of blood T cells in healthy people across ages. TCRdb reprocessed the 5' RACE reads via MiXCR and lists one record per CDR3 protein. In the table there are hundreds of thousands of distinct CDR3 sequences, roughly 32% of which are singletons. The sample taken for sequencing was blood. Receptors were obtained from a woman of 80 years or more in good health. The CDR3 runs from the conserved cysteine through the conserved F or W. Each record gives: V gene, CDR3 length, D gene, clone size, J gene, CDR3 protein, CDR3 DNA. D genes are given only for firm matches. Rows may omit the clone size; those that give it use once, few, many or a size class.

TRBV7-9	15	TRBD1	many	TRBJ1-1	CASRPGTGVGTEAFF	TGTGCCAGCAGACCCGGGACAGGAGTGGGCACTGAAGCTTTCTTT
TRBV3-1	15	-	-	TRBJ2-7	CASSQGSWGYYEQYF	TGTGCCAGCAGCCAAGGGTCCTGGGGGTATTACGAGCAGTACTTC
TRBV5-6	18	-	few	TRBJ2-6	CASSLDATLSYGANVPTF	TGTGCCAGCAGCTTGGACGCGACACTCTCCTATGGGGCCAACGTCCCGACTTTC
TRBV5-4	14	-	-	TRBJ1-2	CASSGGTRYSGYTF	TGTGCCAGCAGCGGCGGGACTCGTTATAGTGGCTACACCTTC
TRBV5-1	15	TRBD1	-	TRBJ2-7	CASSFGTGIIYEQYF	TGCGCCAGCAGCTTCGGGACAGGTATTATCTACGAGCAGTACTTC
TRBV7-9	14	-	few	TRBJ1-2	CASSLGGIGNGYTF	TGTGCCAGCAGCTTAGGAGGGATAGGTAACGGCTACACCTTC
TRBV10-3	13	-	many	TRBJ1-2	CAIRQREKVDYTF	TGTGCCATCAGGCAGCGGGAAAAGGTAGACTACACCTTC
TRBV6-1	14	-	many	TRBJ2-7	CASSDGNRGYEQYF	TGTGCCAGCAGTGACGGCAATAGGGGCTACGAGCAGTACTTC
TRBV6-2/TRBV6-3	14	TRBD1	-	TRBJ2-2	CASRDTGVTGELFF	TGTGCTAGCAGAGATACAGGGGTGACCGGGGAGCTGTTTTTT
TRBV20-1	14	-	-	TRBJ2-1	CSVPGLATHNEQFF	TGCAGTGTACCGGGACTGGCGACCCACAATGAGCAGTTCTTC
TRBV12-3/TRBV12-4	15	TRBD1	-	TRBJ2-7	CASKTQTGSSDEQYF	TGTGCCAGCAAGACCCAGACAGGGAGCTCAGACGAGCAGTACTTC
TRBV29-1	12	-	once	TRBJ2-3	CSVLEAADTQYF	TGCAGCGTCCTAGAAGCAGCAGATACGCAGTATTTT
TRBV7-2	13	-	-	TRBJ2-5	CASSLSASNEQYF	TGTGCCAGCAGCTTATCAGCTTCCAATGAGCAGTACTTC
TRBV5-1	14	-	many	TRBJ2-3	CASSSLVGADTQYF	TGCGCCAGCAGCTCCCTAGTTGGGGCAGATACGCAGTATTTT
TRBV27	15	-	many	TRBJ1-5	CASQKDFGSNQPQHF	TGTGCCAGCCAAAAGGATTTCGGCAGCAATCAGCCCCAGCATTTT
TRBV20-1	15	-	-	TRBJ2-1	CSARDRRGASHEQFF	TGCAGTGCTAGAGATCGGCGGGGAGCCTCCCATGAGCAGTTCTTC
TRBV7-2	13	-	-	TRBJ2-2	CASSLIRTGELFF	TGTGCCAGCAGCTTAATTCGAACCGGGGAGCTGTTTTTT
TRBV29-1	12	-	-	TRBJ2-5	CSGMTGRETQYF	TGCAGCGGAATGACAGGGAGGGAGACCCAGTACTTC
TRBV5-6	15	TRBD1	many	TRBJ2-6	CASTGQLSGANVLTF	TGTGCCAGCACGGGACAGCTCTCTGGGGCCAACGTCCTGACTTTC
TRBV6-6	11	-	-	TRBJ2-4	CASGVTDEQYF	TGTGCCAGCGGAGTCACAGATGAGCAGTACTTC
TRBV3-1	15	TRBD2	-	TRBJ2-7	CASSQTSGGYNEQYF	TGTGCCAGCAGCCAGACTAGCGGGGGCTACAATGAGCAGTACTTC
TRBV6-5	13	-	many	TRBJ2-7	CASSYGAAYEQYF	TGTGCCAGCAGTTACGGGGCCGCCTACGAGCAGTACTTC